A single sample is the source of the 3 T cell receptor beta chains below, sequenced in a study of T cell responses to AZD1222 COVID-19 vaccine. Method: immunoSEQ multiplex PCR; TCRdb's copy keeps in-frame clones and lacks some. Here the sample spans fewer than 100,000 clones, around nine tenths being singletons. The source material was peripheral blood, sampled 28 days after the second AZD1222 dose. Receptor source: an adult who received the AZD1222 COVID-19 vaccine.

The chain carries TRBV29-1 and TRBJ2-1; the D gene is possibly TRBD2 (5 bases). V shed 4 bases and J shed 8 bases, with 15 bases lying between them. CDR1 is SQVTM and CDR2 is ANQGSEA in the germline V gene. The CDR3 is 13 residues long. CDR3 protein: CSVGPAEVHEQFF. The CDR3 region has the DNA TGCAGCGTTGGTCCAGCGGAGGTACATGAGCAGTTCTTC.

The rearrangement uses TRBV6-5 and TRBJ2-7, with D hard to call. V was trimmed by 4 bases and J by 2 bases, leaving 9 bases between them. The germline CDR1 and CDR2 sequences are MNHEY and SVGAGI. The CDR3 consists of 13 residues. CDR3 nucleotides: TGTGCCAGCAGTTTCTCCCAAGCCTACGAGCAGTACTTC. Encoded protein: CASSFSQAYEQYF.

V gene TRBV12-1 combines with J gene TRBJ1-1. TRBV12-1 is an annotated pseudogene. The CDR3 contains 15 residues. The CDR3 DNA follows: TGTGCCAGCAGCTTTGGGAGGGATCTTAACACTGAAGCTTTCTTT. Encoded protein: CASSFGRDLNTEAFF.